The clone carrying this T cell receptor beta chain is medium-sized by share. This specimen comes from a study of T cell repertoires in aging, cancer and after chemotherapy. The CDR3 spans 14 residues. Per the germline V gene, CDR1 is SGHKS and CDR2 is YYEKEE (reference sequence). Trimming left V 0 bases short and J 5 bases short, with 11 bases between. Rearranged V-D-J TRB sequences were amplified with a mixed TRB-A/B primer pool. TCRdb re-analysed the multiplex PCR reads in MiXCR, keeping a single row per CDR3 protein. The sample has more than 4,000 distinct CDR3 sequences, 25% to 30% seen once. Peripheral blood genomic DNA, not sorted cells or RNA, was the template.

The source of this sequence is a human donor with a blood cancer. The sample consisted of blood. The chain joins TRBV5-5 to TRBJ2-5; no reliable D call. Written as DNA, the CDR3 is TGTGCCAGCAGCTTGGTCCTGGTTGGGGAGACCCAGTACTTC. Its protein product is CASSLVLVGETQYF.